This T cell receptor beta chain came from a study of blood T cell repertoires in COVID-19. The overall study: Sites across the United States, Italy and Spain contributed samples from acute and convalescent COVID-19. T cells, B-cell-depleted T cells, or PBMCs supplied cDNA or gDNA.

CDR1 SGHRS and CDR2 YFSETQ come from the germline V gene. V was clipped by 5 bases and J by 2 bases; unmatched bases: 8. CDR3 size: 15 residues. The authors' processing: Counts of nucleated cells, estimated from reference gene primer amplification, were obtained. Sequencing was performed with immunoSEQ multiplex PCR; in TCRdb, only in-frame clones are kept and a portion is missing. V, J and clone size were drawn from that table, and D and trimming were deduced from the DNA. The repertoire includes 70,000 to 95,000 clones, more than 75% of them detected once, and 21% sits in the top ten. Source material: peripheral blood. The rearrangement joins TRBV5-1 to TRBJ1-2; the match to TRBD1 covers 8 bases. This TCR came from a human donor in a cohort sampled during active COVID-19. CDR3 nucleotide sequence: TGCGCCAGCAGACCCGGGGACAGGAGAAACTATGGCTACACCTTC. Protein sequence: CASRPGDRRNYGYTF.